The 22 T cell receptor beta chains listed next were all sequenced from one sample in a study of blood T cells in healthy people across ages. Sample-barcoded 5' priming and a J-beta primer mix drove a second PCR of about 6 to 12 cycles. TCRdb itself ran the 5' RACE reads through MiXCR, one entry per CDR3 protein. The sample records approximately 810,000 distinct CDR3 sequences, 29% being singletons. The sample comprised blood. The receptors originated from a woman at least 80 years old in good health.

Note on this clonotype: This may be a read error: a much more frequent sequence differs by one nucleotide. In this CDR3 the conserved last residue, phenylalanine or tryptophan, is missing, so a read error is likely. The rearrangement uses TRBV20-1 and TRBJ1-1, with D possibly TRBD1 on 5 matching bases. CDR1 DFQATT and CDR2 SNEGSKA come from the germline V gene (reference sequence). Trimming pared 3 bases from V and 1 base from J, leaving 12 bases between. CDR3 length: 14 residues. DNA for the CDR3: TGCAGTGCTAGCCCCGGGACGCAGAACACTGAAGCTTTCCTT. Translated: CSASPGTQNTEAFL.

This clonotype has ten or more counts. The chain employs TRBV9 and TRBJ2-5, with D possibly matching TRBD1 (6 bases). Germline V gene data show CDR1 as SGDLS and CDR2 as YYNGEE. V was pared by 2 bases and J by 4 bases, with 15 bases between. The CDR3 is 15 residues long. Written as DNA, the CDR3 is TGTGCCAGCAGCGTCGCCGTGACAGGAAGAGAGACCCAGTACTTC. Protein product: CASSVAVTGRETQYF.

The chain uses TRBV5-1 and TRBJ1-2; 8 bases are a match to TRBD1. After removal of 3 bases from V and 3 bases from J, the junction contained 4 bases not matched to a gene. This CDR3 is built from 14 residues. The germline V gene encodes CDR1 SGHRS and CDR2 YFSETQ. The DNA of the CDR3 is TGCGCCAGCAGCTACTTACAGGGGGACTATGGCTACACCTTC. It yields the protein CASSYLQGDYGYTF.

The chain employs TRBV5-5 and TRBJ2-5, with D perhaps TRBD2 (5 bases). CDR1 is SGHKS, CDR2 YYEKEE, per germline (reference sequence). This CDR3 is 16 amino acids long. V lost 4 bases and J 3 bases, leaving 19 bases between the germline ends. CDR3: CASSPPLGAVEETQYF. CDR3 sequence (DNA): TGTGCCAGCAGCCCCCCCCTGGGAGCGGTAGAAGAGACCCAGTACTTC.

The genes are TRBV20-1 and TRBJ1-4; D not certain. This CDR3 contains 19 residues. The germline CDR1 and CDR2 sequences are DFQATT and SNEGSKA (reference sequence). V lost 0 bases and J 0 bases, leaving 20 bases between the germline ends. The CDR3 is CSARDISVGAGATNEKLFF. The CDR3 coding sequence is TGCAGTGCTAGAGATATCAGCGTTGGCGCTGGGGCAACTAATGAAAAACTGTTTTTT.

V is TRBV12-3 or TRBV12-4 and J is TRBJ1-1, with D hard to call. This CDR3 comprises 13 residues. Trimming removed 4 bases from V and 1 base from J, with 7 bases in between. In DNA, the CDR3 is TGTGCCAGCAGTTACGGCGGGAACACTGAAGCTTTCTTT. Amino acids: CASSYGGNTEAFF.

This chain links TRBV20-1 with TRBJ2-1; 11 bases map to TRBD2. There are 16 residues in the CDR3. Trimming cost V 4 bases and J 0 bases; bases outside gene matches: 5. Germline V gives CDR1 DFQATT, CDR2 SNEGSKA (reference sequence). The CDR3 here is CSAIGLAGFSYNEQFF. CDR3 coding DNA: TGCAGTGCTATAGGACTAGCGGGTTTCTCCTACAATGAGCAGTTCTTC.

This clonotype was seen many times. V gene TRBV7-2 combines with J gene TRBJ2-3; D is uncertain. This CDR3 has 14 amino acids. V lost 5 bases to trimming and J lost 6 bases, with 15 bases between them. CDR1 is SGHTA and CDR2 is FQGNSA in the germline V gene. The CDR3: CASSHTRNQDTQYF. DNA for the CDR3: TGTGCCAGCAGCCATACACGAAACCAGGATACGCAGTATTTT.

This clonotype appeared a few times. This rearrangement joins TRBV2 to TRBJ1-1; no firm D call. In germline, CDR1 is SNHLY, CDR2 FYNNEI. V lost 6 bases to trimming and J lost 1 base, with 9 bases between them. The CDR3 is 13 residues long. The CDR3 region is CASSPDKNTEAFF. For the CDR3, the DNA is TGTGCCAGCAGCCCCGACAAGAACACTGAAGCTTTCTTT. The whole variable domain, filled in from reference TRBV2 and TRBJ1-1, reads EPEVTQTPSHQVTQMGQEVILRCVPISNHLYFYWYRQILGQKVEFLVSFYNNEISEKSEIFDDQFSVERPDGSNFTLKIRSTKLEDSAMYFCASSPDKNTEAFFGQGTRLTVV.

This clonotype was counted between two and nine times. The chain couples TRBV21-1 to TRBJ2-5. TRBV21-1 represents a pseudogene. The CDR3 is 13 amino acids. CDR3 nucleotides: TGTGCCAGCCTTTCCCCAGCTCAAGAGACCCAGTACTTC. Its translation is CASLSPAQETQYF.

The chain carries TRBV3-1 and TRBJ2-1; D gene ambiguous. This CDR3 is 12 amino acids long. V lost 1 base and J 10 bases, leaving 8 bases between the germline ends. Germline-derived CDR1 and CDR2 are LGHDT and YNNKEL (reference sequence). The CDR3 spells CASSQVRVEQFF. CDR3 sequence (DNA): TGTGCCAGCAGCCAAGTCAGAGTAGAGCAGTTCTTC.

Notes on this clonotype: Without the conserved terminal phenylalanine or tryptophan, this CDR3 likely stems from a read error. The J gene is TRBJ2-7, the V gene TRBV5-5; TRBD1 matches at 7 bases. The CDR3 contains 12 residues. Germline V gene lookup returns CDR1 SGHKS and CDR2 YYEKEE (reference sequence). The ends lost 2 bases at V and 10 bases at J; junction bases unmatched: 6. The CDR3 reads CASSLHRGHQYL. The CDR3 region has the DNA TGTGCCAGCAGCTTACACAGGGGCCATCAGTACCTC.

Ten or more counts support this clonotype. The chain joins TRBV7-2 to TRBJ2-2; D is undetermined. Germline lookup yields CDR1 SGHTA and CDR2 FQGNSA. Trimming shortened V by 5 bases and J by 0 bases, and 10 bases separated the two germline ends. This CDR3 comprises 15 residues. CDR3 sequence: CASSRWGTNTGELFF. As DNA, the CDR3 is TGTGCCAGCAGCCGGTGGGGTACGAACACCGGGGAGCTGTTTTTT.

CDR3 protein: CASSPGTVLKETQYF. The CDR3 nucleotides are TGTGCCAGCAGCCCCGGGACAGTGTTAAAAGAGACCCAGTACTTC. The rearrangement uses TRBV11-3 and TRBJ2-4, with TRBD1 matching over 7 bases. The end of the DNA aligns better with TRBJ2-5, so the J call may be wrong. Germline CDR1 and CDR2: SGHNT and YENEEA. The length of the CDR3 is 15 residues.

The rearrangement uses TRBV5-8 and TRBJ2-7; TRBD1 is a possible D gene (5 bases). The CDR3 length is 15 residues. The germline CDR1 and CDR2 sequences are SGHTS and YDEGEE. Trimming removed 4 bases from V and 2 bases from J, with 16 bases in between. The CDR3 protein is CASSLNTGIAYEQYF. In nucleotides, the CDR3 is TGTGCCAGCAGCCTTAACACAGGAATCGCCTACGAGCAGTACTTC.

This clonotype was detected only once. The CDR3 reads CSARDLQGRGYTF. The CDR3 bases are TGCAGTGCTAGAGATCTACAGGGCCGAGGCTACACCTTC. This sequence joins TRBV20-1 and TRBJ1-2; D may be TRBD1 (6 bases). V was clipped by 0 bases and J by 8 bases, with 13 bases between them. The germline CDR1 and CDR2 sequences are DFQATT and SNEGSKA (reference sequence). This CDR3 is 13 amino acids long.

At least ten counts were recorded for this clonotype. This chain connects TRBV7-9 to TRBJ2-3; 14 bases match TRBD2. J lost 3 bases, V lost 4 bases, and 3 bases had no gene match. Germline loops: CDR1 SEHNR, CDR2 FQNEAQ (reference sequence). The CDR3 length is 16 residues. The CDR3 coding sequence is TGTGCCAGCAGCTCGGGACTAGCGGGGGTTACAGATACGCAGTATTTT. Translation: CASSSGLAGVTDTQYF.

This clonotype was detected many times. This sequence joins TRBV7-9 and TRBJ2-7, with D tentatively TRBD1 or TRBD2 (7 bases each). This CDR3 spans 15 amino acids. Germline CDR1 SEHNR, CDR2 FQNEAQ (reference sequence). V was trimmed by 1 base and J by 0 bases, leaving 10 bases between them. This CDR3 is CASSLGRGGSYEQYF. For the CDR3, the DNA is TGTGCCAGCAGCTTAGGCAGGGGGGGCTCCTACGAGCAGTACTTC. Complete variable domain (other parts from reference TRBV7-9 and TRBJ2-7): DTGVSQNPRHKITKRGQNVTFRCDPISEHNRLYWYRQTLGQGPEFLTYFQNEAQLEKSRLLSDRFSAERPKGSFSTLEIQRTEQGDSAMYLCASSLGRGGSYEQYFGPGTRLTVT.

This clonotype was recorded a few times. The chain employs TRBV23-1 and TRBJ2-1; perhaps TRBD1 as D (6 bases). TRBV23-1 is reported as an ORF; its role is uncertain. The CDR3 runs to 15 residues. Trimming removed 0 bases at V and 4 bases at J, with 10 bases between. The CDR3 sequence is CASSQSLRGYNEQFF. The DNA for the CDR3 is TGCGCCAGCAGTCAATCGTTGAGGGGGTACAATGAGCAGTTCTTC.

As to this clonotype: Given a much more abundant clone one base away, this may be a read error. The CDR3 region has the DNA TGTGCCAGCAGCTTAGTCTTGGTAGGGGGCAACGAGCAGTACTTC. It translates to CASSLVLVGGNEQYF. J is TRBJ2-5 and V is TRBV11-2, with 7 positions matching TRBD1. The better agreement between TRBJ2-7 and the DNA end casts doubt on the J call. CDR1 is SGHAT, CDR2 FQNNGV, per germline. The CDR3 length is 15 residues.

There are many counts of this clonotype. The chain uses TRBV29-1 and TRBJ2-3; D remains unclear. The CDR3 contains 15 residues. The germline V and J ends were trimmed by 1 base and 1 base, with 12 bases remaining between them. CDR1 and CDR2 from the germline V gene are SQVTM and ANQGSEA. CDR3 DNA: TGCAGCGTTGAAGGGACCTTCTACCGCACAGATACGCAGTATTTT. Translated, it gives CSVEGTFYRTDTQYF.

This clonotype was counted a few times. This chain connects TRBV6-2 or TRBV6-3 to TRBJ1-5; D is uncertain. In germline, CDR1 is MNHEY, CDR2 SVGEGT. Trimming cost V 2 bases and J 0 bases, with 14 bases left between them. The CDR3 is 17 residues long. As DNA, the CDR3 is TGTGCCAGCAGTTACGATCCCAGGAGGTATAGCAATCAGCCCCAGCATTTT. Translated, it gives CASSYDPRRYSNQPQHF.